The present entry profiles one T cell receptor (beta chain) with its context. This CDR3 contains 16 residues. Trimming removed 5 bases from V and 5 bases from J, with 18 bases in between. The germline CDR1 and CDR2 sequences are SGHTA and FQGNSA. This sample was taken from a study of vaccination and CD4 T cells after COVID-19. MiXCR was run by TCRdb on the PCR reads, yielding one entry per CDR3 protein. The data contain tens of thousands of distinct CDR3 sequences, approximately 49% of them singletons. Time point here: late sampling 161 to 241 days after vaccination in a few convalescent patients. This specimen consisted of CD4+ T cells from blood, obtained about 7 months after SARS-CoV-2 vaccination. The chain recombines TRBV7-2 with TRBJ2-2; possibly TRBD1 or TRBD2 for D (5 bases each). The sequence was obtained from a human donor who had recovered from COVID-19. CDR3 residues: CASSQEAGTVTGELFF. The CDR3 DNA sequence: TGTGCCAGCAGCCAAGAGGCAGGGACGGTTACCGGGGAGCTGTTTTTT.